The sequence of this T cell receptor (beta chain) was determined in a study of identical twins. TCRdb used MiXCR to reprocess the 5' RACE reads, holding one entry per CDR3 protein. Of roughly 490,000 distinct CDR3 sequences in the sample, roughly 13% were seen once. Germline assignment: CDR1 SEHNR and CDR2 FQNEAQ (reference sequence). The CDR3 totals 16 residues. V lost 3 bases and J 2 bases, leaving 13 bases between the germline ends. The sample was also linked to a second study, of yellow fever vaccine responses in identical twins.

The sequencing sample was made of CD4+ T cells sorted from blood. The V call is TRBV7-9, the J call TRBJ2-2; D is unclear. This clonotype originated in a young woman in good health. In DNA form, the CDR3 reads TGTGCCAGCAGCTTTGGGTCCTACCCAAACACCGGGGAGCTGTTTTTT. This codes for CASSFGSYPNTGELFF.